Sequencing of this T cell receptor beta chain was carried out in a study of blood T cell repertoires in COVID-19. At the level of the study: COVID-19 samples from acute and convalescent phases originated in the United States, Italy and Spain.

The authors' processing: Nucleated cell number was recorded as an estimate derived from reference gene primer amplification. TCRdb's table, derived via immunoSEQ multiplex PCR, lists solely in-frame clones and lacks some. V, J and clone size are those of that table, while D and trimming were read from the DNA. The sample consists of about 60,000 clones, 65% to 85% of them appearing once. The V gene end was trimmed by 1 base and the J gene end by 4 bases; junction bases not matched to a gene: 13. Germline assignment: CDR1 SGHRS and CDR2 YFSETQ. The CDR3 length is 17 residues. The sequence came from a human donor in a cohort sampled during active COVID-19. The sample was peripheral blood. This chain uses TRBV5-1 with TRBJ1-1, with TRBD1 identical over 7 bases. CDR3 sequence: CASSLRRQGNLGTEAFF. In nucleotides, the CDR3 is TGCGCCAGCAGCTTGAGGAGACAGGGAAATTTGGGCACTGAAGCTTTCTTT.